The 31 T cell receptor beta chains below come from one sample, sequenced in a study of blood T cell repertoires in COVID-19. Libraries were prepared by immunoSEQ multiplex PCR; TCRdb keeps only in-frame clonotypes and omits some of them. The repertoire consists of approximately 50,000 clones, with more than 75% occurring once and the leading ten covering about 5%. Material: peripheral blood. All receptors derive from a human donor in a cohort sampled during active COVID-19.

The J gene is TRBJ2-1, the V gene TRBV13, with a possible D match to TRBD1 (5 bases). Germline values: CDR1 PRHDT, CDR2 FYEKMQ (reference sequence). Trimming shortened V by 8 bases and J by 5 bases, and 10 bases separated the two germline ends. This CDR3 comprises 12 residues. CDR3 protein: CASQDRNNEQFF. For the CDR3, the DNA is TGTGCCAGCCAAGACAGAAACAATGAGCAGTTCTTC.

This chain connects TRBV19 to TRBJ2-1, with 8 positions matching TRBD1. Unmatched junction bases numbered 9, after V lost 5 bases and J lost 0 bases. This CDR3 region has 17 residues. Germline CDR1 and CDR2: LNHDA and SQIVND (reference sequence). CDR3 in amino acids: CASSERPGQASYNEQFF. CDR3 in DNA: TGTGCCAGTAGTGAACGCCCGGGACAGGCCTCCTACAATGAGCAGTTCTTC.

The gene calls are TRBV25-1 and TRBJ2-2; TRBD1 is a possible D gene (5 bases). CDR1 MGHDK and CDR2 SYGVNS come from the germline V gene. CDR3 length: 12 residues. V was trimmed by 5 bases and J by 4 bases, leaving 5 bases between them. The CDR3 here is CASSRGTGELFF. In DNA form, the CDR3 reads TGTGCCAGCAGTAGGGGCACCGGGGAGCTGTTTTTT.

V is TRBV3-1 (or the pseudogene TRBV3-2) and J is TRBJ2-3; 13 bases map to TRBD2. The V gene's germline CDR1 is LGHDT and CDR2 YNNKEL (reference sequence). CDR3 size: 17 residues. V lost 6 bases and J lost 5; bases outside the gene matches: 11. In DNA, the CDR3 is TGTGCCAGCAGACAGCGGACTAGCGGGAGTGGTGGAGATACGCAGTATTTT. Amino acids: CASRQRTSGSGGDTQYF.

The chain joins TRBV29-1 to TRBJ2-1, with D perhaps TRBD2 (5 bases). V was trimmed by 7 bases and J by 8 bases, leaving 9 bases between them. This CDR3 has 10 residues. Germline assignment: CDR1 SQVTM and CDR2 ANQGSEA. CDR3 region: CSAGGDEQFF. The CDR3 DNA follows: TGCAGCGCCGGAGGCGATGAGCAGTTCTTC.

V is TRBV5-1 and J is TRBJ2-6, with TRBD1 matching over 7 bases. From germline, CDR1 is SGHRS and CDR2 YFSETQ. The CDR3 has 16 residues. V trimming: 4 bases; J trimming: 4 bases; junction bases outside the gene matches: 8. CDR3 sequence (DNA): TGCGCCAGCAGCGTAGAACAGGGGTTCGGGGCCAACGTCCTGACTTTC. Its protein product is CASSVEQGFGANVLTF.

The chain links TRBV7-3 to TRBJ2-1; maybe TRBD1 (5 bases). Germline assignment: CDR1 SGHTA and CDR2 FQGTGA. Between the trimmed V and J ends, which lost 8 bases and 7 bases, there was a span of 15 bases. This CDR3 has 13 amino acids. For the CDR3, the DNA is TGTGCCAGCGGGCCCGGACACGGGAATGAGCAGTTCTTC. It is translated as CASGPGHGNEQFF.

This chain uses TRBV6-5 with TRBJ2-1; tentative D call: TRBD2 (5 bases). The germline V gene has CDR1 MNHEY and CDR2 SVGAGI. The CDR3 runs 12 residues. V was pared by 4 bases and J by 9 bases, with 10 bases between. In DNA form, the CDR3 reads TGTGCCAGCAGTTTCAGACGGGGTGAGCAGTTCTTC. Protein: CASSFRRGEQFF.

The V gene is TRBV4-3, the J gene TRBJ2-7; 10 bases are a match to TRBD1. The CDR3 spans 15 residues. The J segment lost 4 bases and the V segment lost 1 base, leaving 4 bases of the junction unmatched. From germline, CDR1 is LGHNA and CDR2 YSLEER. The CDR3 spells CASSQGGTGDYEQYF. Written as DNA, the CDR3 is TGCGCCAGCAGCCAAGGAGGGACAGGGGATTACGAGCAGTACTTC.

V gene TRBV5-6 combines with J gene TRBJ2-3, with TRBD2 matching over 10 bases. CDR1 SGHDT and CDR2 YYEEEE come from the germline V gene. V was clipped by 6 bases and J by 3 bases; unmatched bases: 13. The CDR3 sequence is 17 residues long. DNA of the CDR3: TGTGCCAGCACCACTCCTTCTAGCGGGGGCTATACAGATACGCAGTATTTT. Encoded protein: CASTTPSSGGYTDTQYF.

The chain couples TRBV7-6 to TRBJ2-1, with TRBD2 matching 7 bases. The CDR3 totals 16 residues. The ends lost 1 base at V and 8 bases at J; junction bases unmatched: 11. From germline, CDR1 is SGHVS and CDR2 FNYEAQ. CDR3 in amino acids: CASSLGASGMLDEQFF. CDR3 DNA sequence: TGTGCCAGCAGCTTAGGAGCGAGCGGGATGCTTGATGAGCAGTTCTTC.

The chain recombines TRBV5-1 with TRBJ2-2, with D uncertain. Germline lookup yields CDR1 SGHRS and CDR2 YFSETQ. Trimming removed 0 bases at V and 0 bases at J, with 6 bases between. This CDR3 is built from 15 residues. The CDR3 sequence: CASSLARANTGELFF. The CDR3 DNA follows: TGCGCCAGCAGCTTGGCTAGAGCGAACACCGGGGAGCTGTTTTTT.

The chain has TRBV2 and TRBJ2-1; 7 bases agree with TRBD1. The CDR3 runs 15 residues. Germline V gene data show CDR1 as SNHLY and CDR2 as FYNNEI. The junction had 21 bases not matched to a gene; V was cut back by 7 bases and J by 15 bases. The CDR3 sequence is CASTLNRGSSRGGFF. As DNA, the CDR3 is TGTGCCAGCACCCTTAACAGGGGATCTAGCCGGGGTGGGTTCTTC.

This chain links TRBV11-3 with TRBJ2-5, with 7 bases matching TRBD2. Germline loops: CDR1 SGHNT, CDR2 YENEEA. CDR3 length: 15 residues. Germline trimming cut 1 base from V and 1 base from J; bases unmatched to any gene: 3. DNA for the CDR3: TGTGCCAGCAGCTTAGGTGCGGGAGCCCAAGAGACCCAGTACTTC. Translation: CASSLGAGAQETQYF.

As for this clone: Mismatch with germline at one junction end may stem from a read error. The chain couples TRBV28 to TRBJ2-7, with no clear D. CDR1 and CDR2 from the germline V gene are MDHEN and SYDVKM. This CDR3 spans 11 amino acids. CDR3: CASRNAYEQYF. For the CDR3, the DNA is TGTGCCAGTCGAAACGCCTATGAGCAGTACTTC.

The chain couples TRBV28 to TRBJ2-3, with a possible D match to TRBD2 (6 bases). Germline-derived CDR1 and CDR2 are MDHEN and SYDVKM. V shed 6 bases and J shed 4 bases, with 17 bases lying between them. The CDR3 covers 15 residues. In nucleotides, the CDR3 is TGTGCCAGCAGGCTCGTGACGGGAGCATCAGATACGCAGTATTTT. It specifies CASRLVTGASDTQYF.

V and J are TRBV10-1 and TRBJ2-7; 15 nucleotides align to TRBD2. The CDR3 sequence is 17 residues long. Looked up from germline, CDR1 is WNHNN and CDR2 is SYGVQD (reference sequence). V dropped 4 bases and J dropped 6; count of bases not matched to a gene: 10. Here the CDR3 DNA reads TGCGCCAGCAGTGTCCTGGGACTAGCGGGAGGATCGGGCGAGCAGTACTTC. Residues: CASSVLGLAGGSGEQYF.

J is TRBJ2-7 and V is TRBV28; D is possibly TRBD1 (6 bases). Germline CDR1 reads MDHEN; CDR2 reads SYDVKM. Deletions cut 3 bases from V and 4 bases from J, with 16 bases between. The CDR3 sequence is 15 residues long. The CDR3 DNA reads TGTGCCAGCAGTTTTCCTGGGACACCTTCATACGAGCAGTACTTC. This translates into CASSFPGTPSYEQYF. The full variable domain, its missing parts supplied by reference TRBV28 and TRBJ2-7, is DVKVTQSSRYLVKRTGEKVFLECVQDMDHENMFWYRQDPGLGLRLIYFSYDVKMKEKGDIPEGYSVSREKKERFSLILESASTNQTSMYLCASSFPGTPSYEQYFGPGTRLTVT.

The chain has TRBV7-6 and TRBJ2-1; 13 bases align to TRBD2. The CDR3 is made up of 17 amino acids. From germline, CDR1 is SGHVS and CDR2 FNYEAQ. Unmatched junction bases numbered 3, after V lost 4 bases and J lost 0 bases. This CDR3 reads CASSSRTSGSSYNEQFF. CDR3 in DNA: TGTGCCAGCAGCTCCCGGACTAGCGGGAGCTCCTACAATGAGCAGTTCTTC.

V is TRBV7-9 and J is TRBJ2-3; 7 bases are shared with TRBD1. Trimming removed 7 bases from V and 4 bases from J; junction bases left unmatched: 11. Germline CDR1 reads SEHNR; CDR2 reads FQNEAQ (reference sequence). The CDR3 covers 15 residues. CDR3 bases: TGTGCCAGCACCCAGGGGACAGTAGCTTCAGATACGCAGTATTTT. Encoded protein: CASTQGTVASDTQYF.

CDR3 nucleotide sequence: TGTGCCAGCAGCAAAGACGGAGGGAGTACGGGGCAGGGACCTAGGAAGCCCCAGCATTTT. This translates into CASSKDGGSTGQGPRKPQHF. The chain has TRBV21-1 and TRBJ1-5. TRBV21-1 is annotated as a pseudogene. The CDR3 spans 20 residues.

J is TRBJ1-6 and V is TRBV2; D might be TRBD1 (5 bases). V lost 8 bases and J 2 bases, leaving 13 bases between the germline ends. The germline V gene encodes CDR1 SNHLY and CDR2 FYNNEI. The CDR3 runs to 15 residues. CDR3 DNA sequence: TGTGCCAGCGGGAGGGGTAGTACCTATAATTCACCCCTCCACTTT. Translated: CASGRGSTYNSPLHF.

The DNA for the CDR3 is TGTGCCAGCAGTGGCCCTGACAGGGCTCTTCTATCCTACGAGCAGTACTTC. Translating it yields CASSGPDRALLSYEQYF. The chain recombines TRBV2 with TRBJ2-7; 7 bases line up with TRBD1. The CDR3 contains 17 residues. Per germline, CDR1 SNHLY and CDR2 FYNNEI. With 4 bases clipped from V and 1 base from J, the junction kept 13 bases outside the gene matches.

This clone came up a few times. V usage is TRBV13 and J usage is TRBJ2-7; TRBD2 matches at 11 bases. Germline V lookup: CDR1 PRHDT, CDR2 FYEKMQ (reference sequence). The CDR3 is 15 amino acids. J lost 0 bases, V lost 8 bases, and 6 bases had no gene match. The CDR3: CASALAGDPSYEQYF. DNA for the CDR3: TGTGCCAGCGCACTAGCGGGAGATCCCTCCTACGAGCAGTACTTC.

This clone turned up a few times. This chain joins TRBV19 and TRBJ1-5; D is possibly TRBD1 (5 bases). Per germline, CDR1 LNHDA and CDR2 SQIVND (reference sequence). This CDR3 spans 14 amino acids. V dropped 5 bases and J dropped 0 bases, with 8 bases sitting between them. CDR3 nucleotides: TGTGCCAGTAGTGAGACAGTTAGCAATCAGCCCCAGCATTTT. Its protein is CASSETVSNQPQHF.

The V and J genes are TRBV7-2 and TRBJ2-7; 9 bases map to TRBD2. Germline-derived CDR1 and CDR2 are SGHTA and FQGNSA. V lost 5 bases to trimming and J lost 0 bases; unmatched junction nucleotides: 8. CDR3 size: 16 residues. The CDR3 region is CASSRRGGGTSYEQYF. The DNA of the CDR3 is TGTGCCAGCAGCAGGCGGGGGGGCGGAACCTCCTACGAGCAGTACTTC.

The chain couples TRBV2 to TRBJ2-3; 7 nucleotides match TRBD1. Germline CDR1 and CDR2: SNHLY and FYNNEI. V was pared by 3 bases and J by 2 bases, with 2 bases of the junction left unmatched. The CDR3 has 14 amino acids. This CDR3 reads CASSDGQVTDTQYF. CDR3 nucleotides: TGTGCCAGCAGTGACGGACAGGTCACAGATACGCAGTATTTT.

The rearrangement links TRBV9 to TRBJ2-1; D is perhaps TRBD1 (5 bases). Trimming shortened V by 3 bases and J by 7 bases, and 11 bases separated the two germline ends. The CDR3 sequence is 13 residues long. From germline, CDR1 is SGDLS and CDR2 YYNGEE. The CDR3 sequence is CASSEGFRNEQFF. DNA for the CDR3: TGTGCCAGCAGCGAGGGGTTTAGGAATGAGCAGTTCTTC.

The table lists this clone with a count of one. The V call is TRBV28, the J call TRBJ2-5, with D tentatively TRBD1 (6 bases). The V end was cut by 6 bases, the J end by 7 bases, with 12 bases between. Germline V gene data show CDR1 as MDHEN and CDR2 as SYDVKM. The CDR3 length is 12 residues. The CDR3 here is CASSGTIATQYF. As DNA, the CDR3 is TGTGCCAGCAGCGGGACAATCGCGACCCAGTACTTC.

This chain uses TRBV27 with TRBJ2-1; TRBD2 matches at 7 bases. Germline V CDR1 and CDR2: MNHEY, SMNVEV (reference sequence). This CDR3 spans 16 amino acids. V shed 5 bases, J shed 4 bases, and the junction held 11 bases outside the gene matches. The DNA for the CDR3 is TGTGCCAGCAGTGCGATCCTAGCGGATAAATACAATGAGCAGTTCTTC. Translating gives CASSAILADKYNEQFF.

This chain connects TRBV27 to TRBJ2-5; 8 nucleotides align to TRBD2. The V gene's germline CDR1 is MNHEY and CDR2 SMNVEV (reference sequence). The V gene end was trimmed by 7 bases and the J gene end by 3 bases; junction bases not matched to a gene: 7. The CDR3 is made up of 14 amino acids. The CDR3 is CASTQAGAEETQYF. The CDR3 nucleotides are TGTGCCAGCACTCAAGCGGGAGCAGAAGAGACCCAGTACTTC.